These 8 T cell receptor beta chains originate from one sample sequenced in a study of beta chain features in type 1 diabetes (dated by TCRdb to about 2018). Paper-wide results and their limitations: In all four CD4+ subsets, TCRB CDR3 length was moderately but significantly shorter in type 1 diabetes patients.

The method behind the library was the immunoSEQ multiplex PCR assay. The entire amount of isolated RNA was reverse transcribed using the High Capacity cDNA Reverse Transcription Kit, so the sequenced TCRB transcripts were expressed ones. Not all clones reach the TCRdb copy of this immuneACCESS table, which keeps in-frame sequences only. Checked studies attribute under half of the gap to unresolved V genes and leave the rest unexplained. Recorded for this sample are about 700,000 clones; 10% to 15% of them occurred a single time. The ten largest clones take up 0.022% of the sample. No antigen is known for these receptors. The material sequenced was naive CD4+ T cells from blood. This specimen's cell subset or site label, interpreted: true naive CD4+ T cells. These receptors were taken from a man between 18 and 29 years old with type 1 diabetes.

This clone was seen only a few times. The V call is TRBV7-9, the J call TRBJ2-7; 7 positions match TRBD1. Germline CDR1 reads SEHNR; CDR2 reads FQNEAQ (reference sequence). The CDR3 consists of 15 residues. V lost 7 bases to trimming and J lost 3 bases; unmatched junction nucleotides: 12. The CDR3 DNA sequence: TGTGCCAGCACCCCACAGGGACAGCAATACTACGAGCAGTACTTC. This translates into CASTPQGQQYYEQYF.

In this sample, this clone turned up many times. V gene TRBV30 combines with J gene TRBJ1-2, with no clear D. Trimming took off 5 bases at V and 1 base at J, with 11 bases between the two ends. Germline assignment: CDR1 GTSNPN and CDR2 SVGIG (reference sequence). The CDR3 extends over 13 amino acids. Here the CDR3 DNA reads TGTGCCTGGGCCCATAGGAATAACTATGGCTACACCTTC. Its translation: CAWAHRNNYGYTF.

The CDR3 region has the DNA TGTGCCAGCAGCCCCCGGGACAGGGGTTCGTACAATGAGCAGTTCTTC. Its translation is CASSPRDRGSYNEQFF. This rearrangement joins TRBV4-2 to TRBJ2-1; TRBD1 matches 10 bases. Germline CDR1 reads LGHNA; CDR2 reads YNFKEQ. Trimming at V came to 4 bases and at J to 4 bases, leaving 7 bases not matched to a gene. CDR3 size: 16 residues.

The chain employs TRBV7-9 and TRBJ1-5; a weak D match, TRBD1 (6 bases). Trimming took off 5 bases at V and 0 bases at J, with 11 bases between the two ends. The CDR3 loop spans 15 amino acids. The germline CDR1 and CDR2 sequences are SEHNR and FQNEAQ (reference sequence). For the CDR3, the DNA is TGTGCCAGCAGCCAGGACAGCTATAGCAATCAGCCCCAGCATTTT. Translating it yields CASSQDSYSNQPQHF.

The chain recombines TRBV30 with TRBJ1-4; 10 bases are shared with TRBD1. V lost 5 bases to trimming and J lost 8 bases; unmatched junction nucleotides: 5. Per the germline V gene, CDR1 is GTSNPN and CDR2 is SVGIG (reference sequence). This CDR3 region has 13 residues. CDR3 in DNA: TGTGCCTGGCAAGGACAGGGGGGAGAAAAACTGTTTTTT. Amino acid sequence: CAWQGQGGEKLFF.

This clone was observed a handful of times. The V and J genes are TRBV29-1 and TRBJ2-3; D could derive from TRBD1 or TRBD2 (5 bases each). The CDR3 covers 14 residues. CDR1 and CDR2 from the germline V gene are SQVTM and ANQGSEA. V gave up 3 bases and J gave up 2 bases, with 12 bases separating them. CDR3 residues: CSVDGGGYTDTQYF. The CDR3, as DNA: TGCAGCGTTGATGGTGGGGGATACACAGATACGCAGTATTTT.

This clone came up a few times. The DNA of the CDR3 is TGTGCCTGGAGATCGAGGATTGGGAGGACTGAAGCTTTCTTT. This sequence encodes CAWRSRIGRTEAFF. The chain links TRBV30 to TRBJ1-1; no firm D call. The CDR3 is 14 amino acids. The germline CDR1 and CDR2 sequences are GTSNPN and SVGIG (reference sequence). V was pared by 3 bases and J by 5 bases, with 16 bases between.

This clone showed up just a few times. This rearrangement joins TRBV30 to TRBJ1-1, with D unresolved. The CDR3 consists of 14 residues. Per germline, CDR1 GTSNPN and CDR2 SVGIG (reference sequence). The V end was cut by 4 bases, the J end by 1 base, with 13 bases between. As DNA, the CDR3 is TGTGCCTGGATTTGGGTCGTCGGGAACACTGAAGCTTTCTTT. Amino acids: CAWIWVVGNTEAFF.